This T cell receptor (beta chain) was sequenced during a study of T cells after yellow fever vaccination. Study-level background: Some fractions had low cell numbers, and these were prepared with SMART-Seq v4 Ultra Low Input. Overall study results and limits: Researchers cautioned that FACS-sorted repertoires could harbor abundant clonotypes contaminating from the bulk population. Reappearing after the booster were most of the clones from primary vaccination (around 95% CD4, about 87% CD8).

UMIs and a universal primer site were added when TCR cDNA was made by 5'RACE template switching. TCRdb reanalysed the 5' RACE reads using MiXCR and keeps one entry per CDR3 protein. The sample lists about 350,000 distinct CDR3 sequences, 8% to 9.5% seen once, with 15% to 20% in the top ten. The CDR3 covers 14 residues. With 8 bases removed from V and 7 bases from J, the gap between germline ends came to 21 bases. Germline V gene lookup returns CDR1 MNHNS and CDR2 SASEGT. This clonotype has only a few counts. What it recognizes is unknown. The sample here was PBMCs, taken 35 to 50 days after the first yellow fever vaccination. This clonotype was obtained from a man aged 18 to 29 who received the YFV17D yellow fever vaccine. V gene TRBV6-1 combines with J gene TRBJ2-7; D might be TRBD1 (6 bases). CDR3 in DNA: TGTGCCAGCCTGCCCAGGGGCCGCCTTAGGGAGCAGTACTTC. As protein: CASLPRGRLREQYF.